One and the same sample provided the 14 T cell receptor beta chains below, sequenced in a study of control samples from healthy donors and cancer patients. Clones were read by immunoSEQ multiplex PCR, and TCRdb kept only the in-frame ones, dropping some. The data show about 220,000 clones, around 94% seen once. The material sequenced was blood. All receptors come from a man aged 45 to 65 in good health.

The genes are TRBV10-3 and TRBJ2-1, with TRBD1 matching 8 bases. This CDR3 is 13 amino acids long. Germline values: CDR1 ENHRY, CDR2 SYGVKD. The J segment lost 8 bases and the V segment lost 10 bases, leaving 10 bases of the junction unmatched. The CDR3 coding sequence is TGTGCCACTGGTATTGACAGGGGTGATGAGCAGTTCTTC. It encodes CATGIDRGDEQFF.

The CDR3 DNA is TGTGCCAGCAGGGGAACAGGGGGCTCTGGCTACACCTTC. The encoded protein is CASRGTGGSGYTF. The chain is built from TRBV28 and TRBJ1-2; 9 nucleotides agree with TRBD1. The CDR3 has 13 residues. V lost 6 bases and J lost 7; bases outside the gene matches: 6. Looked up from germline, CDR1 is MDHEN and CDR2 is SYDVKM.

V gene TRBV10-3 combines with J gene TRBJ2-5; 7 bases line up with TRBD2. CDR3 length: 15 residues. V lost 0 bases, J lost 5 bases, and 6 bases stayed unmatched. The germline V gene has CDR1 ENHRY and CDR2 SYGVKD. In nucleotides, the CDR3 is TGTGCCATCAGTGAGTCTGGGGGAGGGTTTGAGACCCAGTACTTC. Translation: CAISESGGGFETQYF.

The chain's CDR3 is CASSLRGPGYEQYF. The CDR3 DNA reads as TGTGCCAGCAGTTTGAGGGGCCCTGGGTACGAGCAGTACTTC. This chain connects TRBV27 to TRBJ2-7; possibly TRBD1 or TRBD2 for D (5 bases each). Germline V gene sequence: CDR1 MNHEY, CDR2 SMNVEV (reference sequence). The CDR3 consists of 14 residues. V was pared by 3 bases and J by 4 bases, with 13 bases between.

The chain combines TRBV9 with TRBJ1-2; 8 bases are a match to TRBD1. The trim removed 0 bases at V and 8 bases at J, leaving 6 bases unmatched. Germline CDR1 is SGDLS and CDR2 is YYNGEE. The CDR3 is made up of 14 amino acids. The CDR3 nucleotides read TGTGCCAGCAGCGTAGCAGGGGGCGCGGGAGGCTACACCTTC. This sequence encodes CASSVAGGAGGYTF.

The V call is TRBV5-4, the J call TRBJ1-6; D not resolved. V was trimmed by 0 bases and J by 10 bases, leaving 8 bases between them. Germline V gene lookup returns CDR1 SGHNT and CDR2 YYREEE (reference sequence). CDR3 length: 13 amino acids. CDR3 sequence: CASSLDPRSPLHF. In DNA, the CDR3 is TGTGCCAGCAGCTTGGATCCCCGGTCACCCCTCCACTTT.

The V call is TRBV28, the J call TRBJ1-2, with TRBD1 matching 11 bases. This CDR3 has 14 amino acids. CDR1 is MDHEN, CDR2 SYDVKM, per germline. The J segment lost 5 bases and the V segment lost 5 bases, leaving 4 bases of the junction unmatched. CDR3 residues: CASSGTGGVYGYTF. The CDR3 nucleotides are TGTGCCAGCAGTGGGACAGGGGGGGTTTATGGCTACACCTTC.

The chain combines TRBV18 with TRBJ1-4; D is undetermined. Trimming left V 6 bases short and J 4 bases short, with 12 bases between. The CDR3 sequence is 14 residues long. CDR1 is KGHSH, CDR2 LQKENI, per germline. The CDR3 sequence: CASSELSLNEKLFF. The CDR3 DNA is TGTGCCAGCTCGGAACTTTCACTTAATGAAAAACTGTTTTTT.

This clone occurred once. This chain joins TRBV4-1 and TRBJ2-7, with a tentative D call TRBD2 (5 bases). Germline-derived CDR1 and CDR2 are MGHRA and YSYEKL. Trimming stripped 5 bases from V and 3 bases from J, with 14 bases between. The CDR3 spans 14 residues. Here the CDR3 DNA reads TGCGCCAGCAGCAGCTGGTCAAGCGGCTACGAGCAGTACTTC. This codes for CASSSWSSGYEQYF.

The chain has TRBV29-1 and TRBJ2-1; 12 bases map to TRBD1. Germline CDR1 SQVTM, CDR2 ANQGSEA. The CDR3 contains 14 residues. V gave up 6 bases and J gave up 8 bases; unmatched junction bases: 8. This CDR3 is CSVHAGQGADEQFF. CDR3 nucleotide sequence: TGCAGCGTCCACGCGGGACAGGGGGCCGATGAGCAGTTCTTC.

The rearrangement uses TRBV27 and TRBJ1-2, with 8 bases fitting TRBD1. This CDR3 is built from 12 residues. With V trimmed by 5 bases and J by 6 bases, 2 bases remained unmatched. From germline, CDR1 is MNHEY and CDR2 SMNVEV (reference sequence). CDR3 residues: CASSPTGDGYTF. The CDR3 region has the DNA TGTGCCAGCAGTCCGACAGGGGATGGCTACACCTTC.

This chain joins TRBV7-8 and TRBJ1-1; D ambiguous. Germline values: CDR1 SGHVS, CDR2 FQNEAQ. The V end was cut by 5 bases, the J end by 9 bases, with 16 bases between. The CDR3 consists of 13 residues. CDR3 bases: TGTGCCAGCAGCCCGAAGGCGGAGGCAAAAGCTTTCTTT. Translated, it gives CASSPKAEAKAFF.

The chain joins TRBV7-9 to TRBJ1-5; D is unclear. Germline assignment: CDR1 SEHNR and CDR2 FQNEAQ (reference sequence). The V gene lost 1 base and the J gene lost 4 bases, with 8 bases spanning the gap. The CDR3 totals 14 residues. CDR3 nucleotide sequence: TGTGCCAGCAGCTTAGATTTCGAGAATCAGCCCCAGCATTTT. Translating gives CASSLDFENQPQHF. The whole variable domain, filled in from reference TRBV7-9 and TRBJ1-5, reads DTGVSQNPRHKITKRGQNVTFRCDPISEHNRLYWYRQTLGQGPEFLTYFQNEAQLEKSRLLSDRFSAERPKGSFSTLEIQRTEQGDSAMYLCASSLDFENQPQHFGDGTRLSIL.

The CDR3 loop is CASSSGQNEKLFF. CDR3 nucleotides: TGCGCCAGCAGCTCGGGACAGAATGAAAAACTGTTTTTT. V usage is TRBV5-1 and J usage is TRBJ1-4; 7 bases match TRBD1. The CDR3 is made up of 13 amino acids. The J segment lost 5 bases and the V segment lost 3 bases, leaving 1 base of the junction unmatched. Germline V gene sequence: CDR1 SGHRS, CDR2 YFSETQ.